Below, 14 T cell receptor beta chains from the same sample are listed, as sequenced in a study of blood T cells in healthy people across ages. Through a sample-barcoded 5' primer and a J-beta primer mix, a second PCR was run for roughly 6 to 11 cycles. TCRdb ran MiXCR on the 5' RACE reads and lists one entry per CDR3 protein. This table holds more than 700,000 distinct CDR3 sequences, about 42% found once. The sequencing sample was made of blood. These TCRs come from a man aged 80 or over in good health.

The V gene is TRBV7-3, the J gene TRBJ2-1, with TRBD2 identical over 12 bases. The CDR3 has 18 residues. CDR1 and CDR2 (germline): SGHTA, FQGTGA. The trim removed 1 base at V and 7 bases at J, leaving 11 bases unmatched. The CDR3 region is CASSLMSLAGGPGNEQFF. Here the CDR3 DNA reads TGTGCCAGCAGCTTAATGTCGCTAGCGGGAGGGCCTGGGAATGAGCAGTTCTTC.

Concerning this clonotype itself: At one end, the junction sequence differs from germline, possibly due to a read error. CDR3 amino acids: CASSLVTGSNQSQHF. Here the CDR3 DNA reads TGTGCCAGCAGTTTAGTGACAGGGAGCAATCAGTCCCAGCATTTT. The chain has TRBV12-3 or TRBV12-4 and TRBJ1-5; 7 nucleotides line up with TRBD1. The length of the CDR3 is 15 residues.

This clonotype was seen many times. The chain joins TRBV5-1 to TRBJ2-1; 11 bases fit TRBD2. The CDR3 length is 15 residues. Germline assignment: CDR1 SGHRS and CDR2 YFSETQ. J was trimmed by 5 bases and V by 0 bases; bases with no gene match: 1. CDR3 bases: TGCGCCAGCAGCTTGGTAGCGGGAGGGAACAATGAGCAGTTCTTC. This codes for CASSLVAGGNNEQFF.

This clonotype was picked up a small number of times. The rearrangement uses TRBV12-3 or TRBV12-4 and TRBJ1-1; D is ambiguous. The V end was cut by 4 bases, the J end by 3 bases, with 9 bases between. The CDR3 runs 13 residues. The CDR3 sequence: CASSSRADTEAFF. The CDR3 region has the DNA TGTGCCAGCAGTTCCCGGGCGGACACTGAAGCTTTCTTT.

The genes are TRBV29-1 and TRBJ1-2, with TRBD1 matching over 8 bases. Germline values: CDR1 SQVTM, CDR2 ANQGSEA. The trim removed 0 bases at V and 8 bases at J, leaving 2 bases unmatched. CDR3 length: 12 amino acids. DNA for the CDR3: TGCAGCGTTGAAGAGACAGGGGCGGGCTACACCTTC. Its translation: CSVEETGAGYTF.

This clonotype was counted between two and nine times. This sequence joins TRBV6-2 or TRBV6-3 and TRBJ2-1, with D perhaps matching TRBD1 (6 bases). Germline V gene sequence: CDR1 MNHEY, CDR2 SVGEGT. Trimming pared 9 bases from V and 0 bases from J, leaving 21 bases between. This CDR3 has 17 amino acids. DNA of the CDR3: TGTGCCAGTTGGAACAGGGACGGTCGTGGCTCCTACAATGAGCAGTTCTTC. Encoded protein: CASWNRDGRGSYNEQFF.

The CDR3 coding sequence is TGCAGTGCTAGACCAGACAGGGGAGGGCTAAACATTCAGTACTTC. Its translation: CSARPDRGGLNIQYF. This sequence joins TRBV20-1 and TRBJ2-4; tentative D call: TRBD1 (8 bases). The V gene's germline CDR1 is DFQATT and CDR2 SNEGSKA (reference sequence). Trimming stripped 2 bases from V and 6 bases from J, with 17 bases between. This CDR3 is 15 amino acids long.

This chain links TRBV7-2 with TRBJ2-5; 14 bases fit TRBD2. J gave up 11 bases and V 6 bases, and 8 bases lay outside the gene matches. This CDR3 has 14 residues. The germline gives CDR1 SGHTA, CDR2 FQGNSA. The CDR3 loop is CASSPTSGRDEQYF. CDR3 sequence (DNA): TGTGCCAGCAGTCCGACTAGCGGGAGGGATGAGCAGTACTTC.

V is TRBV6-5 and J is TRBJ2-2; D may be TRBD1 (6 bases). Germline V CDR1 and CDR2: MNHEY, SVGAGI. Trimming took off 1 base at V and 4 bases at J, with 19 bases between the two ends. The CDR3 consists of 18 residues. The CDR3 DNA sequence: TGTGCCAGCAGTTACTGGGGTAGGGGGAGTGCTAGCACCGGGGAGCTGTTTTTT. Protein: CASSYWGRGSASTGELFF.

This clonotype was seen a few times. The V gene is TRBV12-3 or TRBV12-4, the J gene TRBJ2-7, with a tentative D call TRBD1 (6 bases). CDR3 size: 15 residues. Trimming took off 4 bases at V and 4 bases at J, with 17 bases between the two ends. DNA for the CDR3: TGTGCCAGCAGTTACAACAGGGCTTATTCTTACGAGCAGTACTTC. It encodes CASSYNRAYSYEQYF.

The chain employs TRBV12-3 or TRBV12-4 and TRBJ2-1; TRBD2 is a possible D gene (6 bases). The germline V and J ends were trimmed by 5 bases and 4 bases, with 12 bases remaining between them. This CDR3 region has 14 residues. The CDR3 loop reads CASSVREPYNEQFF. CDR3 DNA sequence: TGTGCCAGCAGTGTACGGGAGCCGTACAATGAGCAGTTCTTC.

On this clonotype itself: Germline and junction disagree at one end, which may indicate a read error. The V and J genes are TRBV12-3 or TRBV12-4 and TRBJ2-3, with D maybe TRBD2 (5 bases). The CDR3 sequence is 14 residues long. In DNA form, the CDR3 reads TGTGCCAGCAGTTTGGGAGTGGGCACAGATGCGCAGTATTTT. Its translation is CASSLGVGTDAQYF.

The rearrangement uses TRBV4-2 and TRBJ1-1, with D uncertain. Trimming took off 2 bases at V and 1 base at J, with 14 bases between the two ends. CDR1 and CDR2 (germline): LGHNA, YNFKEQ. CDR3 length: 16 amino acids. CDR3 sequence: CASSQPGRTGNTEAFF. Written as DNA, the CDR3 is TGTGCCAGCAGCCAACCCGGGCGGACGGGGAACACTGAAGCTTTCTTT.

This clonotype has at least ten counts. The CDR3 DNA reads TGTGCCACCAGCAGGACTAGCGGGAATGAGGAGACCCAGTACTTC. The encoded protein is CATSRTSGNEETQYF. The rearrangement joins TRBV15 to TRBJ2-5; 11 positions match TRBD2. The germline gives CDR1 LNHNV, CDR2 YYDKDF (reference sequence). The trim removed 3 bases at V and 5 bases at J, leaving 5 bases unmatched. The CDR3 spans 15 residues.